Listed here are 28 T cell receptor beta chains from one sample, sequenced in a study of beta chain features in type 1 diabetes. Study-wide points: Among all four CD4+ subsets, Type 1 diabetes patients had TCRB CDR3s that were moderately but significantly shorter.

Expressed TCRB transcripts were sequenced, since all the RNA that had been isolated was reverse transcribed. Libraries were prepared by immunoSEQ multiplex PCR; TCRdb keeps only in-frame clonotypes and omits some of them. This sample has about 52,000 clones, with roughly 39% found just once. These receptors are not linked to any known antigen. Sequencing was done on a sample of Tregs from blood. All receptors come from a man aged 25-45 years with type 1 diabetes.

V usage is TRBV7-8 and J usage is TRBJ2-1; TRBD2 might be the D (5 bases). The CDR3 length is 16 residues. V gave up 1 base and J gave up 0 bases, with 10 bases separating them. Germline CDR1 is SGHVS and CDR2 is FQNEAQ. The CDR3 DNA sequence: TGTGCCAGCAGCTTAGTGTCGGGGTTCTCCTACAATGAGCAGTTCTTC. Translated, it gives CASSLVSGFSYNEQFF.

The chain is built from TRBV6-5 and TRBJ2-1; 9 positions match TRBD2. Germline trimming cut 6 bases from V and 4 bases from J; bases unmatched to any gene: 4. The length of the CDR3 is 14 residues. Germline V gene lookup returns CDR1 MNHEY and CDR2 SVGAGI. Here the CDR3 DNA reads TGTGCCAGCAGGCGACTAGCGGAATACAATGAGCAGTTCTTC. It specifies CASRRLAEYNEQFF.

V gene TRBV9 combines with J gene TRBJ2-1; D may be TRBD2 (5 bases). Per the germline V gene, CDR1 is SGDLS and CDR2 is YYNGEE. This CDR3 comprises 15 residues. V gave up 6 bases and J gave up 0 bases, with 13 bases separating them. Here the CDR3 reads CASTSGSGSYNEQFF. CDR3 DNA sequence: TGTGCCAGCACCTCTGGGAGCGGCTCCTACAATGAGCAGTTCTTC.

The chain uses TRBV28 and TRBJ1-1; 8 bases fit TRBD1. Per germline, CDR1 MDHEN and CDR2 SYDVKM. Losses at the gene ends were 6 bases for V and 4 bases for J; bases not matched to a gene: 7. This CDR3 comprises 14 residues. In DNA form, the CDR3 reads TGTGCCAGCAGAATTCCGACAGGGGCCACTGAAGCTTTCTTT. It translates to CASRIPTGATEAFF.

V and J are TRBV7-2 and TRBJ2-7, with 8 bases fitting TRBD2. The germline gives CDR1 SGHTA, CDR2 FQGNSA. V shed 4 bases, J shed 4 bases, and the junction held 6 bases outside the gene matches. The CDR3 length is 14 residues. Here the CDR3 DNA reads TGTGCCAGCAGCTCGCGCGGGGGGTGGTACGAGCAGTACTTC. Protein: CASSSRGGWYEQYF.

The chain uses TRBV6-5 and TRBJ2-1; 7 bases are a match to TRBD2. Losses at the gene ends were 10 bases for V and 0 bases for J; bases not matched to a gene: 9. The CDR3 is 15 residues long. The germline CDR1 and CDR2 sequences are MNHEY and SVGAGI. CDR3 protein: CATQTSRSSYNEQFF. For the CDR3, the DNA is TGTGCCACCCAGACTAGCCGGAGCTCCTACAATGAGCAGTTCTTC.

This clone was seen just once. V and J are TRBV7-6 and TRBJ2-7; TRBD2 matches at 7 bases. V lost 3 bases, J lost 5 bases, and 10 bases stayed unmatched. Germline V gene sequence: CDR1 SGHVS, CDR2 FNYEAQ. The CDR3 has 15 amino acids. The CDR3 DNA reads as TGTGCCAGCAGCTTGCTAAGCGGGAACGTCCACGAGCAGTACTTC. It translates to CASSLLSGNVHEQYF.

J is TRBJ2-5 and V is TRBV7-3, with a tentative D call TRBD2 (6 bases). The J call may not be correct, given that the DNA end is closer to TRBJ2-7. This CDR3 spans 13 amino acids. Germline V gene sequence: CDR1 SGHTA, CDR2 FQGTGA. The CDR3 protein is CASSGGNSYEQYF. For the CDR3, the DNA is TGTGCCAGCAGCGGGGGGAACTCCTACGAGCAGTACTTC.

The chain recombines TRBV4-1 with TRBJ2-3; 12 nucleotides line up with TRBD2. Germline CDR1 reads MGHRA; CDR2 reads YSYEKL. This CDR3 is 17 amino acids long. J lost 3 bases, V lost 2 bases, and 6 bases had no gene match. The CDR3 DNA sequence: TGCGCCAGCAGCCAACCCACCGGACTAGCGGGAACAGATACGCAGTATTTT. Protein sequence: CASSQPTGLAGTDTQYF.

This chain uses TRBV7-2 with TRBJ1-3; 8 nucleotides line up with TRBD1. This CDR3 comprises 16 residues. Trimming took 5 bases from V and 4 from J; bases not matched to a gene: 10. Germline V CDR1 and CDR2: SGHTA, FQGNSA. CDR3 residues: CASSPRQGILGNTIYF. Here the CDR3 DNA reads TGTGCCAGCAGCCCACGACAGGGGATCTTAGGAAACACCATATATTTT.

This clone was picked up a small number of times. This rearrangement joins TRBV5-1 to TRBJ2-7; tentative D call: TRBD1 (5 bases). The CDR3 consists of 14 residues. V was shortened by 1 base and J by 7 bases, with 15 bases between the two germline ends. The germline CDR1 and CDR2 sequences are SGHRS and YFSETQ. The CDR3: CASSLRGLMGEQYF. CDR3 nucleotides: TGCGCCAGCAGCTTGAGGGGCCTCATGGGGGAGCAGTACTTC.

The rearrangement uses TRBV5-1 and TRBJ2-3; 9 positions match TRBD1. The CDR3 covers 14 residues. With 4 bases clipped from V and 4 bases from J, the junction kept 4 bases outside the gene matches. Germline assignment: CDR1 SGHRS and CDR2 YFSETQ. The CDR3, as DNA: TGCGCCAGCAGCGGGACAGGGTCGGCAGATACGCAGTATTTT. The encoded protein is CASSGTGSADTQYF.

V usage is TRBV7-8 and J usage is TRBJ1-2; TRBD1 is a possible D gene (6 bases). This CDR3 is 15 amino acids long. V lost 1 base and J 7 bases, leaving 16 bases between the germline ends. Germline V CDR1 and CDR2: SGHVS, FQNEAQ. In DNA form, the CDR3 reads TGTGCCAGCAGCTTAGGGGGTTTTCAGGGGTTTGGCTACACCTTC. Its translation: CASSLGGFQGFGYTF.

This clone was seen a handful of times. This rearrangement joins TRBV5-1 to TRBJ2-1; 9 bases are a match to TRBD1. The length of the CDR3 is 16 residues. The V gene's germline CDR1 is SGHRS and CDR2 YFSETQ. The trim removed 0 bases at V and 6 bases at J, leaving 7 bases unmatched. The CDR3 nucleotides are TGCGCCAGCAGCTTGGGCGGGACAGGGTGGTCCAATGAGCAGTTCTTC. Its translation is CASSLGGTGWSNEQFF.

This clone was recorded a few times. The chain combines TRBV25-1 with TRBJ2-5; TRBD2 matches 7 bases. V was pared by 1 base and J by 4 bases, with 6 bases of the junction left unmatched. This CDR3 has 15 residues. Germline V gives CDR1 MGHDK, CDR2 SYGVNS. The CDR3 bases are TGTGCCAGCAGTGAATTGGGGGGGGACGTAGAGACCCAGTACTTC. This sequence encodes CASSELGGDVETQYF. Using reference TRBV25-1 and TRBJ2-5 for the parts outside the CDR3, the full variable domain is EADIYQTPRYLVIGTGKKITLECSQTMGHDKMYWYQQDPGMELHLIHYSYGVNSTEKGDLSSESTVSRIRTEHFPLTLESARPSHTSQYLCASSELGGDVETQYFGPGTRLLVL.

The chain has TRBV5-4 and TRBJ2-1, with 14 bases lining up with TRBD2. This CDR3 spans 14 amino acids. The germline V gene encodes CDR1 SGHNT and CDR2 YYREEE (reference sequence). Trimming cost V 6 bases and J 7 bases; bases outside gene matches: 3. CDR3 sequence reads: CASTTSGRENEQFF. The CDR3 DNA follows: TGTGCCAGCACGACTAGCGGGAGGGAGAATGAGCAGTTCTTC.

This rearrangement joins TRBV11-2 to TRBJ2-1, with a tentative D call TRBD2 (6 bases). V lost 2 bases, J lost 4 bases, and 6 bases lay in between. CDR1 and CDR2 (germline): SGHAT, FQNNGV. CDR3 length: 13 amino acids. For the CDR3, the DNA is TGTGCCAGCAGCTTAAGCGGGTACAATGAGCAGTTCTTC. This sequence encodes CASSLSGYNEQFF.

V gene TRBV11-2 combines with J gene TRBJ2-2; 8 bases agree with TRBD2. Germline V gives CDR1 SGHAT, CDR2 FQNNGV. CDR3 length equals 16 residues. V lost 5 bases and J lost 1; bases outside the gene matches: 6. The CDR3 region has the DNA TGTGCCAGCAGCCGCGTCACTAGCGGGAACACCGGGGAGCTGTTTTTT. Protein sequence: CASSRVTSGNTGELFF.

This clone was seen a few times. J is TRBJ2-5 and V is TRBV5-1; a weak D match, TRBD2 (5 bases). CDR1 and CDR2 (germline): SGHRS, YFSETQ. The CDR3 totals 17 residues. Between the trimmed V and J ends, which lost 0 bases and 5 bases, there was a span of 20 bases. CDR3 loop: CASSLEYGPSGSETQYF. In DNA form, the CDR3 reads TGCGCCAGCAGCTTGGAATACGGACCGTCGGGGAGCGAGACCCAGTACTTC. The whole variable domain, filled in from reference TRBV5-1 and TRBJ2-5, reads KAGVTQTPRYLIKTRGQQVTLSCSPISGHRSVSWYQQTPGQGLQFLFEYFSETQRNKGNFPGRFSGRQFSNSRSEMNVSTLELGDSALYLCASSLEYGPSGSETQYFGPGTRLLVL.

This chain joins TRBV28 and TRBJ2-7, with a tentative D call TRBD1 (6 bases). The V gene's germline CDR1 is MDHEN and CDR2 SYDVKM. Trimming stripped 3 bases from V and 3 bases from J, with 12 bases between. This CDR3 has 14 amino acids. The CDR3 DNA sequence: TGTGCCAGCAGTTTGTATGCAGGGGTCTACGAGCAGTACTTC. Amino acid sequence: CASSLYAGVYEQYF.

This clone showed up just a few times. In nucleotides, the CDR3 is TGTGCCAGCAGAAGGGACAGGGGGAATCTGGGGGAGCTGTTTTTT. It codes for CASRRDRGNLGELFF. V and J are TRBV6-1 and TRBJ2-2; 11 nucleotides agree with TRBD1. Germline V gene lookup returns CDR1 MNHNS and CDR2 SASEGT. Losses at the gene ends were 6 bases for V and 8 bases for J; bases not matched to a gene: 8. The CDR3 is 15 amino acids.

The CDR3, as DNA: TGTGCCAGCTCCTCCGGGCCGAACGGGGAGCAGTACTTC. It encodes CASSSGPNGEQYF. V gene TRBV18 combines with J gene TRBJ2-5; weak D call: TRBD2 (5 bases). The CDR3 consists of 13 residues. V lost 6 bases to trimming and J lost 11 bases, with 19 bases between them. From germline, CDR1 is KGHSH and CDR2 LQKENI.

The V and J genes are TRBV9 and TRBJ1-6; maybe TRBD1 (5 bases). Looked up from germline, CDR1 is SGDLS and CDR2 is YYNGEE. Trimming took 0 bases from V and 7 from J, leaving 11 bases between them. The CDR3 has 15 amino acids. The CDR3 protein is CASSVVAGKNSPLHF. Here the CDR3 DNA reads TGTGCCAGCAGCGTAGTGGCAGGGAAGAATTCACCCCTCCACTTT. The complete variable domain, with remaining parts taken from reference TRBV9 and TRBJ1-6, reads DSGVTQTPKHLITATGQRVTLRCSPRSGDLSVYWYQQSLDQGLQFLIQYYNGEERAKGNILERFSAQQFPDLHSELNLSSLELGDSALYFCASSVVAGKNSPLHFGNGTRLTVT.

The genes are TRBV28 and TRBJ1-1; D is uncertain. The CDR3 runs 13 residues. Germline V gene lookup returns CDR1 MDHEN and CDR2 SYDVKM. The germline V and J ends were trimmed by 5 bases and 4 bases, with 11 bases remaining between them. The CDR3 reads CASSRFPGTEAFF. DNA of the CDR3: TGTGCCAGCAGTCGGTTCCCCGGCACTGAAGCTTTCTTT.

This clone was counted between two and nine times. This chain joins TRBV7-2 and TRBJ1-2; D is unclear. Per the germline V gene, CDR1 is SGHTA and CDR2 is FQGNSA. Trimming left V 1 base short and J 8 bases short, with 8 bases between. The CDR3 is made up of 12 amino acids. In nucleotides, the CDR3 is TGTGCCAGCAGCTTAGAATCGTTGGGCTACACCTTC. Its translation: CASSLESLGYTF.

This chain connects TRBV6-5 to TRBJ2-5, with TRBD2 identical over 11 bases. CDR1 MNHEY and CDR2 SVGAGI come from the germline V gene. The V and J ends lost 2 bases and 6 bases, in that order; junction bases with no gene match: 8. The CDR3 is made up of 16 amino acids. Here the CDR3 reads CASSYELAGGRQTQYF. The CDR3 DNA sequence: TGTGCCAGCAGTTACGAGTTAGCGGGAGGGCGGCAGACCCAGTACTTC.

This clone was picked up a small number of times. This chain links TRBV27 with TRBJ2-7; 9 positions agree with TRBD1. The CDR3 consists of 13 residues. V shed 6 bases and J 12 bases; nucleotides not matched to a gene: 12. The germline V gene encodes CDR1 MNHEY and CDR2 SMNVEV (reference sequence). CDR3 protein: CASSLRGQGQWYF. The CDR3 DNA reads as TGTGCCAGCAGCCTTCGAGGACAGGGGCAGTGGTACTTC.

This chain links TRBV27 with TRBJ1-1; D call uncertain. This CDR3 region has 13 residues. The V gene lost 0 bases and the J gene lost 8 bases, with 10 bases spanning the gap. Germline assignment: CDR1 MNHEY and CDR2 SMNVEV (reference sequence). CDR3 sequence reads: CASSLSLRVEAFF. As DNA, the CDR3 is TGTGCCAGCAGTTTATCGCTGCGGGTAGAAGCTTTCTTT.